This entry concerns a single TCR beta chain. No antigen is known for it. These data originate in a study of T cells in localized non-small cell lung cancer. General study points: Adjacent lung held a median roughly 60 of the top 100 tumor clones. Uninvolved adjacent lung showed higher T cell clonality than tumor.

The CDR3 is 15 residues long. Germline CDR1 reads KGHSH; CDR2 reads LQKENI. The V and J ends lost 6 bases and 3 bases, in that order; junction bases with no gene match: 5. Using immunoSEQ multiplex PCR, the repertoire was profiled, and TCRdb retains in-frame clones only, with some absent. The sample records approximately 18,000 clones, about 85% being singletons. Sequenced here: peripheral blood, sampled before any cancer treatment. This receptor was identified in a female donor older than 55 with stage I lung adenocarcinoma. V usage is TRBV18 and J usage is TRBJ1-1, with 12 bases matching TRBD1. CDR3 sequence: CASSPGQGADTEAFF. The CDR3 bases are TGTGCCAGCTCCCCGGGACAGGGGGCGGACACTGAAGCTTTCTTT.